These 2 T cell receptor beta chains originate from one sample sequenced in a study of blood T cell repertoires in COVID-19. Only in-frame clones appear in the TCRdb table, and some are missing; sequencing was by immunoSEQ multiplex PCR. Among 150,000 to 200,000 clones listed, approximately 79% were seen once. Source material: peripheral blood. The receptor set was obtained from a woman at least 80 years old with acute or convalescent COVID-19.

This clone was recorded at least ten times. The genes are TRBV2 and TRBJ1-1; D ambiguous. Trimming cost V 5 bases and J 11 bases, with 15 bases left between them. In germline, CDR1 is SNHLY, CDR2 FYNNEI. This CDR3 has 12 residues. The CDR3 region has the DNA TGTGCCAGCAGTCCACCGGCCAGGTGGGCTTTCTTT. As protein: CASSPPARWAFF. Full variable domain (rest looked up from reference TRBV2 and TRBJ1-1): EPEVTQTPSHQVTQMGQEVILRCVPISNHLYFYWYRQILGQKVEFLVSFYNNEISEKSEIFDDQFSVERPDGSNFTLKIRSTKLEDSAMYFCASSPPARWAFFGQGTRLTVV.

This chain links TRBV28 with TRBJ2-5; 8 bases are a match to TRBD2. J gave up 5 bases and V 10 bases, and 9 bases lay outside the gene matches. CDR3 length: 13 amino acids. Germline CDR1 MDHEN, CDR2 SYDVKM. The CDR3 protein is CATLAGGRETQYF. The CDR3 nucleotides read TGTGCCACCCTGGCGGGAGGCAGGGAGACCCAGTACTTC.